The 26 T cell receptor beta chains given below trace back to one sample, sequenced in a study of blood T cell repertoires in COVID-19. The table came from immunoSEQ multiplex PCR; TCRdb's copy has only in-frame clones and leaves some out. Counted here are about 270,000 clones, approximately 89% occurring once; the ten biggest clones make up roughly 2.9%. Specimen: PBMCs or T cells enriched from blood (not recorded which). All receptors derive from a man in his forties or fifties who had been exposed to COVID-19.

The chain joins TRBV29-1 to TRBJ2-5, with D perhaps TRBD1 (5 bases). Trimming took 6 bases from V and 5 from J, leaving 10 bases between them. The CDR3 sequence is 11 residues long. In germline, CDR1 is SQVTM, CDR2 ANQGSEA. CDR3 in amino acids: CSVKKGETQYF. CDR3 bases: TGCAGCGTCAAAAAGGGGGAGACCCAGTACTTC.

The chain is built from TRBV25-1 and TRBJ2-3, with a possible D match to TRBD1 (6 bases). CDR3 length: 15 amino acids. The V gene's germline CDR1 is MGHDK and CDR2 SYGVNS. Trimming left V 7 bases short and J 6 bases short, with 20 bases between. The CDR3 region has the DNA TGTGCCAGCATCCTATCTGGGGGACAAGGTGATACGCAGTATTTT. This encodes CASILSGGQGDTQYF.

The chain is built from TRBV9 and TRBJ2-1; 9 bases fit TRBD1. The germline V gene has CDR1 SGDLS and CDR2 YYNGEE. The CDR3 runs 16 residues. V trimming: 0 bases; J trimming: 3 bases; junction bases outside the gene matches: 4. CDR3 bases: TGTGCCAGCAGCGTAGCGGGGACAGGGCACTACAATGAGCAGTTCTTC. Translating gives CASSVAGTGHYNEQFF. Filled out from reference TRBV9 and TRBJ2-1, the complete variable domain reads DSGVTQTPKHLITATGQRVTLRCSPRSGDLSVYWYQQSLDQGLQFLIQYYNGEERAKGNILERFSAQQFPDLHSELNLSSLELGDSALYFCASSVAGTGHYNEQFFGPGTRLTVL.

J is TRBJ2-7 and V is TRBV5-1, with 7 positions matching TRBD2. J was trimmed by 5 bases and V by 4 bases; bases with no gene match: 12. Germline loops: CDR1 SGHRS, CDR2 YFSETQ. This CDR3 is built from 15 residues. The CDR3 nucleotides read TGCGCCAGCAGCCTCATACTGGGAGGGCCCAACGAGCAGTACTTC. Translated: CASSLILGGPNEQYF.

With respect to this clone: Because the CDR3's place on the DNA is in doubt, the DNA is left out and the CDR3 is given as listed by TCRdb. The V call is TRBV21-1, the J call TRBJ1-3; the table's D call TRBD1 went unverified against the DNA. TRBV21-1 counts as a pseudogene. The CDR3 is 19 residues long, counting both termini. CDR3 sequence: CASSKSLQGVVGNGNTIYF.

CDR3 sequence: CAWRGTSGTGELFF. CDR3 nucleotide sequence: TGTGCCTGGAGAGGGACTAGCGGCACCGGGGAGCTGTTTTTT. The gene calls are TRBV30 and TRBJ2-2; 11 bases are shared with TRBD2. The trim removed 3 bases at V and 4 bases at J, leaving 1 base unmatched. The CDR3 is 14 amino acids. The germline V gene has CDR1 GTSNPN and CDR2 SVGIG (reference sequence).

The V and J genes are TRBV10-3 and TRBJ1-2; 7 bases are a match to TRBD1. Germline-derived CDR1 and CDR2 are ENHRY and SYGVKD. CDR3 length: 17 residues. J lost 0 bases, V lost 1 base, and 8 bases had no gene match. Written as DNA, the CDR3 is TGTGCCATCAGTGAGTTTGTTGGGACAGCTACTAACTATGGCTACACCTTC. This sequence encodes CAISEFVGTATNYGYTF.

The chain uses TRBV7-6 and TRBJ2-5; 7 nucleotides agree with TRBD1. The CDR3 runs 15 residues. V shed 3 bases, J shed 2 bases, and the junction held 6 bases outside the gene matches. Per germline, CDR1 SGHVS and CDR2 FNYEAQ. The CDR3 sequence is CASSFFSGQQETQYF. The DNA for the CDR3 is TGTGCCAGCAGCTTTTTCTCGGGACAGCAAGAGACCCAGTACTTC.

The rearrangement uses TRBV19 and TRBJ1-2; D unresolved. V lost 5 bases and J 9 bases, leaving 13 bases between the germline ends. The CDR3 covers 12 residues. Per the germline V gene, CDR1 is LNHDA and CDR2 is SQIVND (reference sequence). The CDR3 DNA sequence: TGTGCCAGTAGTCTCTATGCGGGAAGCTACACCTTC. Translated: CASSLYAGSYTF.

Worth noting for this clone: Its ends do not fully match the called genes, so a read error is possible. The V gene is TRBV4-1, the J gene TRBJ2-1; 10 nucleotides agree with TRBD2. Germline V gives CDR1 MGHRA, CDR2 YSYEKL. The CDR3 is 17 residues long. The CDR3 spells CASSQRGTSGAYTEQFF. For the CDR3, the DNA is TGCGCCAGCAGCCAAAGGGGTACTAGCGGGGCCTACACTGAGCAGTTCTTC.

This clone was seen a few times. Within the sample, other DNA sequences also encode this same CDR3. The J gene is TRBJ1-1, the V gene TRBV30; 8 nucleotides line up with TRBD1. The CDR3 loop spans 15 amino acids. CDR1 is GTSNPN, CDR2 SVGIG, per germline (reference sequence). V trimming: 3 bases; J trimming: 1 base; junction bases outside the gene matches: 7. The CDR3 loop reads CAWSYAGTGNTEAFF. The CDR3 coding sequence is TGTGCCTGGAGCTACGCCGGGACAGGGAACACTGAAGCTTTCTTT.

The chain's CDR3 is CASSSIGPGSGANVLTF. DNA of the CDR3: TGTGCCAGCAGCTCGATAGGGCCAGGGTCTGGGGCCAACGTCCTGACTTTC. The chain carries TRBV7-3 and TRBJ2-6, with D maybe TRBD1 (5 bases). Germline V gene data show CDR1 as SGHTA and CDR2 as FQGTGA. The CDR3 length is 17 residues. With 4 bases removed from V and 1 base from J, the gap between germline ends came to 14 bases. The full variable domain, completed using reference TRBV7-3 and TRBJ2-6, is GAGVSQTPSNKVTEKGKYVELRCDPISGHTALYWYRQSLGQGPEFLIYFQGTGAADDSGLPNDRFFAVRPEGSVSTLKIQRTERGDSAVYLCASSSIGPGSGANVLTFGAGSRLTVL.

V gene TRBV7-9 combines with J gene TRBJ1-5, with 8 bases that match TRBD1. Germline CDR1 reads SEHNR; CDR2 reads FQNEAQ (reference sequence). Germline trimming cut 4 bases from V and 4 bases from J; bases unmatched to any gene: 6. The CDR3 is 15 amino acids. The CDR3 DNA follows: TGTGCCAGCAGCTCTAGACAGGGGAAAAATCAGCCCCAGCATTTT. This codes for CASSSRQGKNQPQHF.

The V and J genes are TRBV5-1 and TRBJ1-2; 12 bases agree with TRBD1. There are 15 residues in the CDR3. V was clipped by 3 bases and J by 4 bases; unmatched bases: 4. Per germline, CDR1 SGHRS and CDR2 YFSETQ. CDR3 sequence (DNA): TGCGCCAGCAGCTCAGGGGGACAGGGGGCCTATGGCTACACCTTC. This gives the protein CASSSGGQGAYGYTF.

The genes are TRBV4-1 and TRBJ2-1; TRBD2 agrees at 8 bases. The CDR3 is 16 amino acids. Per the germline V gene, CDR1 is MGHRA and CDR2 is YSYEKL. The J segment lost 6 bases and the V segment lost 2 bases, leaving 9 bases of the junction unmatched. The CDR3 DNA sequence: TGCGCCAGCAGCCAATCGAGCGGGAGAGTCTTCAATGAGCAGTTCTTC. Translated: CASSQSSGRVFNEQFF.

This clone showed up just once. CDR3 protein: CASSLGSGPYNEQFF. In nucleotides, the CDR3 is TGCGCCAGCAGCTTGGGGTCAGGGCCCTACAATGAGCAGTTCTTC. The chain uses TRBV5-1 and TRBJ2-1; tentatively, D is TRBD1 (5 bases). V lost 0 bases and J 2 bases, leaving 9 bases between the germline ends. Germline values: CDR1 SGHRS, CDR2 YFSETQ. This CDR3 contains 15 residues.

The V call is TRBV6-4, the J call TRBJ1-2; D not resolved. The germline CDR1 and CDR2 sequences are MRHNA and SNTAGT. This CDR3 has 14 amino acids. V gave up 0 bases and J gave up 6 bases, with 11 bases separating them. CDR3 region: CASSDSNSRDGYTF. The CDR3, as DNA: TGTGCCAGCAGTGACTCGAACAGTCGAGATGGCTACACCTTC.

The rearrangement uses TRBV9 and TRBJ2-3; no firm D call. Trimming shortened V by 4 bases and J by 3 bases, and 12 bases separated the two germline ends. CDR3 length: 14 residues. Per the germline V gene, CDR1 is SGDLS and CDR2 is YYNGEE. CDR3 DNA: TGTGCCAGCAGCTCAGAGGAGAGGACAGATACGCAGTATTTT. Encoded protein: CASSSEERTDTQYF.

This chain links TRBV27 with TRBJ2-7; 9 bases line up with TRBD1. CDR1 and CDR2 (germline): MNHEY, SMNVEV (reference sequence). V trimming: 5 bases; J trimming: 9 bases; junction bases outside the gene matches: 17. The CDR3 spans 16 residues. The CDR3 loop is CASSAKDPGQGQGQYF. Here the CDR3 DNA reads TGTGCCAGCAGTGCCAAGGACCCGGGACAGGGACAGGGGCAGTACTTC.

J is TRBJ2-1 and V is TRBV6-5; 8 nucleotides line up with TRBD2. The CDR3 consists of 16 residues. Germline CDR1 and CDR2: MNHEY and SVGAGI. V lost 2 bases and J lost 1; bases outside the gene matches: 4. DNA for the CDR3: TGTGCCAGCAGTTACAAGCCTAGCGGGTCCTACAATGAGCAGTTCTTC. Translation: CASSYKPSGSYNEQFF.

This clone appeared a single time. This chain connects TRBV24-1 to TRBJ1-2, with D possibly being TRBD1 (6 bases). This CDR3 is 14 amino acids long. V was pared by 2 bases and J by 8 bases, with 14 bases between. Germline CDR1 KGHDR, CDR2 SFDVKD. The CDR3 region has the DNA TGTGCCACCAGTGATTCGACAACAGGGTACGGCTACACCTTC. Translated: CATSDSTTGYGYTF.

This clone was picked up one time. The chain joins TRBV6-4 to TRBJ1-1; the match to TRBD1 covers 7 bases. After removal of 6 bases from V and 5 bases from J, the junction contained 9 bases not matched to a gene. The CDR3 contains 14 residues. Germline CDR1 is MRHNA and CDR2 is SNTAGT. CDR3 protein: CASRDRGTETEAFF. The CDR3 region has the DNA TGTGCCAGCAGGGATCGTGGGACAGAGACTGAAGCTTTCTTT.

The CDR3 here is CASSERLASTDTQYF. The CDR3 region has the DNA TGCGCCAGCAGTGAAAGGCTAGCGAGTACAGATACGCAGTATTTT. The chain links TRBV10-1 to TRBJ2-3, with a tentative D call TRBD2 (6 bases). This CDR3 spans 15 amino acids. V gave up 3 bases and J gave up 3 bases, with 13 bases separating them. Looked up from germline, CDR1 is WNHNN and CDR2 is SYGVQD (reference sequence).

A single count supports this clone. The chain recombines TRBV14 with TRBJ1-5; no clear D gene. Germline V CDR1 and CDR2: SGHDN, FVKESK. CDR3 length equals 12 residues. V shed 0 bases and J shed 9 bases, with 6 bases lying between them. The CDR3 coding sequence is TGTGCCAGCAGCCAAGATGGCCGGCCCCAGCATTTT. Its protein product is CASSQDGRPQHF.

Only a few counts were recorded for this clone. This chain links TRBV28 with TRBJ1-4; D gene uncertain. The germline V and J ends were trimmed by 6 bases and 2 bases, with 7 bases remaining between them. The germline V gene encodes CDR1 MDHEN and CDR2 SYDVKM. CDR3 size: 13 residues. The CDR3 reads CASRFSTNEKLFF. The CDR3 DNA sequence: TGTGCCAGCAGATTCTCCACTAATGAAAAACTGTTTTTT.

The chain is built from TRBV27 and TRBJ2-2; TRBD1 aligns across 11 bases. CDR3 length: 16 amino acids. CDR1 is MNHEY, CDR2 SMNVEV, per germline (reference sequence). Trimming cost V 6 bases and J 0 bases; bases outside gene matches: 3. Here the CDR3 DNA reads TGTGCCAGCAGGCGGACAGGGGGCACGAACACCGGGGAGCTGTTTTTT. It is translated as CASRRTGGTNTGELFF.